The next 7 T cell receptor beta chains were all read from a single sample in a study of blood T cell repertoires in COVID-19. Repertoires were generated with immunoSEQ multiplex PCR, while TCRdb's copy carries only in-frame clones and drops some. The data show about 31,000 clones, 89% seen once. Sequencing was carried out using peripheral blood. The receptors stem from a woman between 40 and 50 years old with active or convalescent COVID-19.

The chain combines TRBV7-8 with TRBJ2-5; the match to TRBD1 covers 7 bases. Looked up from germline, CDR1 is SGHVS and CDR2 is FQNEAQ. The CDR3 runs to 13 residues. J was trimmed by 5 bases and V by 8 bases; bases with no gene match: 8. CDR3 amino acids: CASVEEGAETQYF. CDR3 DNA: TGTGCCAGCGTTGAAGAGGGGGCCGAGACCCAGTACTTC.

This chain joins TRBV5-6 and TRBJ2-7, with 9 bases identical to TRBD1. The length of the CDR3 is 15 residues. Germline V lookup: CDR1 SGHDT, CDR2 YYEEEE. Trimming removed 3 bases from V and 4 bases from J; junction bases left unmatched: 8. DNA of the CDR3: TGTGCCAGCAGCTACACCGGGACAGGGCGGTACGAGCAGTACTTC. Its translation is CASSYTGTGRYEQYF. The whole variable domain, filled in from reference TRBV5-6 and TRBJ2-7, reads DAGVTQSPTHLIKTRGQQVTLRCSPKSGHDTVSWYQQALGQGPQFIFQYYEEEERQRGNFPDRFSGHQFPNYSSELNVNALLLGDSALYLCASSYTGTGRYEQYFGPGTRLTVT.

This clone was observed a single time. This chain links TRBV4-1 with TRBJ2-3; 8 bases are shared with TRBD2. Germline CDR1 and CDR2: MGHRA and YSYEKL. CDR3 length: 16 residues. V lost 2 bases, J lost 3 bases, and 7 bases stayed unmatched. The CDR3 nucleotides are TGCGCCAGCAGCCAAAACCGGCAGCGGGAGACAGATACGCAGTATTTT. Translated, it gives CASSQNRQRETDTQYF.

This chain joins TRBV7-8 and TRBJ2-1; TRBD2 matches at 8 bases. This CDR3 region has 15 residues. Per germline, CDR1 SGHVS and CDR2 FQNEAQ. Trimming took 5 bases from V and 9 from J; bases not matched to a gene: 12. CDR3 region: CASSPTGGGEVEQFF. The CDR3 bases are TGTGCCAGCAGCCCGACCGGGGGGGGCGAAGTTGAGCAGTTCTTC.

The chain uses TRBV19 and TRBJ1-5, with D possibly TRBD1 on 6 matching bases. The CDR3 is 16 amino acids. Trimming stripped 6 bases from V and 3 bases from J, with 18 bases between. CDR1 is LNHDA, CDR2 SQIVND, per germline (reference sequence). The CDR3 nucleotides read TGTGCCAGTAGGAGGGACGGGACACCCCACAATCAGCCCCAGCATTTT. Amino acid sequence: CASRRDGTPHNQPQHF.

This sequence joins TRBV27 and TRBJ2-7; a weak D match, TRBD1 (7 bases). Deletions cut 2 bases from V and 3 bases from J, with 11 bases between. The CDR3 is 14 residues long. Germline V CDR1 and CDR2: MNHEY, SMNVEV (reference sequence). DNA of the CDR3: TGTGCCAGCAGTTTACAGGGGGGATTCTACGAGCAGTACTTC. This sequence encodes CASSLQGGFYEQYF.

The chain links TRBV19 to TRBJ1-5; TRBD1 aligns across 7 bases. Germline V gives CDR1 LNHDA, CDR2 SQIVND (reference sequence). The CDR3 loop spans 11 amino acids. The DNA for the CDR3 is TGTGCTACAGGGGCAAGTCAGCCCCAGCATTTT. Its protein is CATGASQPQHF.